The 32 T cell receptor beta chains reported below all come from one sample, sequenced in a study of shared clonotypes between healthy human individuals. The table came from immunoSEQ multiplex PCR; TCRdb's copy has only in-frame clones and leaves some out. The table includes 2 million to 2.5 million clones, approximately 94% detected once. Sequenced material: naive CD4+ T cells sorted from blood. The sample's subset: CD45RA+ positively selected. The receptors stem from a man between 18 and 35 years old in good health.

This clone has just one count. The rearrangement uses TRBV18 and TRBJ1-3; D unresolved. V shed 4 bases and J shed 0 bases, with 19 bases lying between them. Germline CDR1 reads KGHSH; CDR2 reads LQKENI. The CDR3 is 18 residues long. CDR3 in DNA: TGTGCCAGCTCACAAATCGTGTTAAGCGGGAACTCTGGAAACACCATATATTTT. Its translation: CASSQIVLSGNSGNTIYF. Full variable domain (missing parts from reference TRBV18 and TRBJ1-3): NAGVMQNPRHLVRRRGQEARLRCSPMKGHSHVYWYRQLPEEGLKFMVYLQKENIIDESGMPKERFSAEFPKEGPSILRIQQVVRGDSAAYFCASSQIVLSGNSGNTIYFGEGSWLTVV.

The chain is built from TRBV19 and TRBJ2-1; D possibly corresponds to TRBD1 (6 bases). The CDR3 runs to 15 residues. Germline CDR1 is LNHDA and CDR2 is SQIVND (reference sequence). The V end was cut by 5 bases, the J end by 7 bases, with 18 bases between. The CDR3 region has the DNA TGTGCCAGTAGTGCAACAAAATCCAGGGGTAATGAGCAGTTCTTC. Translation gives CASSATKSRGNEQFF. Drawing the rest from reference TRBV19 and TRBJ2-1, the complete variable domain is DGGITQSPKYLFRKEGQNVTLSCEQNLNHDAMYWYRQDPGQGLRLIYYSQIVNDFQKGDIAEGYSVSREKKESFPLTVTSAQKNPTAFYLCASSATKSRGNEQFFGPGTRLTVL.

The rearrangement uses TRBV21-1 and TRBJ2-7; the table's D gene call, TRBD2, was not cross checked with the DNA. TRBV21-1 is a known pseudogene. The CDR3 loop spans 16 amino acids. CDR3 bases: TGTGCCAGCAGCAAAGATAGGACTAGCCTCGTCTACGAGCAGTACTTC. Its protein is CASSKDRTSLVYEQYF.

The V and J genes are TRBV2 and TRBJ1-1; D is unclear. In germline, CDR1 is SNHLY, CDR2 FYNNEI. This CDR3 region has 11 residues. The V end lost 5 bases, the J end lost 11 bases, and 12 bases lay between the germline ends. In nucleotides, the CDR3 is TGTGCCAGCAGTCGGACCCGCGTTGCTTTCTTT. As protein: CASSRTRVAFF.

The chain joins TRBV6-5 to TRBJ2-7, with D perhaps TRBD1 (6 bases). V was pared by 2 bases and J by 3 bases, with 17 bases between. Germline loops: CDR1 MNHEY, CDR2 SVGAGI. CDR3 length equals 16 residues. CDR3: CASSYGTPGHYYEQYF. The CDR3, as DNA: TGTGCCAGCAGTTACGGAACACCGGGACACTACTACGAGCAGTACTTC.

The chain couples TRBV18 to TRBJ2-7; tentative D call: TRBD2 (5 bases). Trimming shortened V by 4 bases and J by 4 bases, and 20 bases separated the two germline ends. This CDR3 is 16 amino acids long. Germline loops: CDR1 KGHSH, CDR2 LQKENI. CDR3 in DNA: TGTGCCAGCTCACAAGCGGACCGGAACTTCAATTACGAGCAGTACTTC. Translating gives CASSQADRNFNYEQYF.

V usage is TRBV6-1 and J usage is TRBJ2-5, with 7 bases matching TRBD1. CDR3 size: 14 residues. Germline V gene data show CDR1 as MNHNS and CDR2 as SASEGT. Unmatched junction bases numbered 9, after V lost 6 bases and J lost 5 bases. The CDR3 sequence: CASRSQGPGETQYF. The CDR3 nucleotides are TGTGCCAGCAGATCACAGGGGCCGGGGGAGACCCAGTACTTC.

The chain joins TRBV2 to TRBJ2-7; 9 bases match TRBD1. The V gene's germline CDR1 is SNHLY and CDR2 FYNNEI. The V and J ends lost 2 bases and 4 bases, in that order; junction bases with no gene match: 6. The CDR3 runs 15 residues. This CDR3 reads CASSELDRGWYEQYF. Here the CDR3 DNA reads TGTGCCAGCAGTGAACTCGACAGGGGGTGGTACGAGCAGTACTTC.

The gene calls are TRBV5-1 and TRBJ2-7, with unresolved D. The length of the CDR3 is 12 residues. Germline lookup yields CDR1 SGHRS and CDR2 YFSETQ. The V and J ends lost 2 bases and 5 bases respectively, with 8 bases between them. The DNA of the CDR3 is TGCGCCAGCAGCTTCAAAGGAGACGAGCAGTACTTC. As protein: CASSFKGDEQYF.

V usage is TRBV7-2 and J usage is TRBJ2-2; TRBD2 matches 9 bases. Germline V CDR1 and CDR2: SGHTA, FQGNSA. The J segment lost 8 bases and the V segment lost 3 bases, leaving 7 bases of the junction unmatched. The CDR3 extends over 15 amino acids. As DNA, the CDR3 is TGTGCCAGCAGCTTTAGCGGGAGATCCCCGGGGGAGCTGTTTTTT. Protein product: CASSFSGRSPGELFF. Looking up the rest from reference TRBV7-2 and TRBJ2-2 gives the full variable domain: GAGVSQSPSNKVTEKGKDVELRCDPISGHTALYWYRQSLGQGLEFLIYFQGNSAPDKSGLPSDRFSAERTGGSVSTLTIQRTQQEDSAVYLCASSFSGRSPGELFFGEGSRLTVL.

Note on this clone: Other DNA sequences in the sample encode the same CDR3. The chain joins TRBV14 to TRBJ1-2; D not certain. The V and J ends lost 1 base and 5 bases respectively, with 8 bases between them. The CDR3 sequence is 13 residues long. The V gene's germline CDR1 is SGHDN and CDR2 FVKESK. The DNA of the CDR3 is TGTGCCAGCAGCCAAGGAACGGTATATGGCTACACCTTC. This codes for CASSQGTVYGYTF. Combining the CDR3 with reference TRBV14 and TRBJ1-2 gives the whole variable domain EAGVTQFPSHSVIEKGQTVTLRCDPISGHDNLYWYRRVMGKEIKFLLHFVKESKQDESGMPNNRFLAERTGGTYSTLKVQPAELEDSGVYFCASSQGTVYGYTFGSGTRLTVV.

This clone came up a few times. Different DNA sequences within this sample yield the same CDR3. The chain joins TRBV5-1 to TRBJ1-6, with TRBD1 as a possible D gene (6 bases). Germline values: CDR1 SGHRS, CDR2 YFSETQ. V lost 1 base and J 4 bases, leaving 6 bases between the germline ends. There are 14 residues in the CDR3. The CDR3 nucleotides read TGCGCCAGCAGCTTGCAGGGGTATAATTCACCCCTCCACTTT. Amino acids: CASSLQGYNSPLHF.

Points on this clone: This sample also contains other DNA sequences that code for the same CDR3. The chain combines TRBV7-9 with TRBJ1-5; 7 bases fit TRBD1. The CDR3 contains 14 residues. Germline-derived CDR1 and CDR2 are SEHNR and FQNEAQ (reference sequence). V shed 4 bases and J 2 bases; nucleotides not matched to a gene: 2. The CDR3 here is CASSSTGGNQPQHF. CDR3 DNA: TGTGCCAGCAGCTCTACAGGGGGCAATCAGCCCCAGCATTTT.

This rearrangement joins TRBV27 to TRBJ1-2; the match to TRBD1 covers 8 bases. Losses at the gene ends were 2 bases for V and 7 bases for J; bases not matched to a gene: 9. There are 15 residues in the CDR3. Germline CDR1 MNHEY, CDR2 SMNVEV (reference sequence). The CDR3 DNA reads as TGTGCCAGCAGTTTACAGGGGGCGCAATGGGCTGGCTACACCTTC. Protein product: CASSLQGAQWAGYTF.

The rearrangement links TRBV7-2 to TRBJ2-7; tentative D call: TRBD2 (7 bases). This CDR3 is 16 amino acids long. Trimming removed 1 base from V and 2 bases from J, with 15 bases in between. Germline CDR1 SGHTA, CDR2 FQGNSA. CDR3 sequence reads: CASSLVVVGGPYEQYF. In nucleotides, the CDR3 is TGTGCCAGCAGCTTAGTCGTAGTGGGGGGGCCCTACGAGCAGTACTTC. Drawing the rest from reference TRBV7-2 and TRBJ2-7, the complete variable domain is GAGVSQSPSNKVTEKGKDVELRCDPISGHTALYWYRQSLGQGLEFLIYFQGNSAPDKSGLPSDRFSAERTGGSVSTLTIQRTQQEDSAVYLCASSLVVVGGPYEQYFGPGTRLTVT.

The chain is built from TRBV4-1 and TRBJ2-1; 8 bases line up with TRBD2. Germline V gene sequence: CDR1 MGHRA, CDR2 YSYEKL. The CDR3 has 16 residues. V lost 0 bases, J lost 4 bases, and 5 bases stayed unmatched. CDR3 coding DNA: TGCGCCAGCAGCCAAGAAGGTAGCGGGGTGTACAATGAGCAGTTCTTC. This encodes CASSQEGSGVYNEQFF.

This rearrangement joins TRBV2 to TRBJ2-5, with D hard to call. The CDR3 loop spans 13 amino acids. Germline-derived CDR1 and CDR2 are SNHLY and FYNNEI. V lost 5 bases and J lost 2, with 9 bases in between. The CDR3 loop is CASSFLLQETQYF. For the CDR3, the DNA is TGTGCCAGCAGTTTTCTCCTACAAGAGACCCAGTACTTC. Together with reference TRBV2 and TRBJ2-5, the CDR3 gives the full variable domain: EPEVTQTPSHQVTQMGQEVILRCVPISNHLYFYWYRQILGQKVEFLVSFYNNEISEKSEIFDDQFSVERPDGSNFTLKIRSTKLEDSAMYFCASSFLLQETQYFGPGTRLLVL.

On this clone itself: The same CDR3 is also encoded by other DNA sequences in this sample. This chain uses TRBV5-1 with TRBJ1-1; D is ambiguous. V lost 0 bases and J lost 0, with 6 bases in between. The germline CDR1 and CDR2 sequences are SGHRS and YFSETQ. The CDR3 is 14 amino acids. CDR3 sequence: CASSLETVNTEAFF. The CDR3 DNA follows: TGCGCCAGCAGCTTGGAGACGGTGAACACTGAAGCTTTCTTT.

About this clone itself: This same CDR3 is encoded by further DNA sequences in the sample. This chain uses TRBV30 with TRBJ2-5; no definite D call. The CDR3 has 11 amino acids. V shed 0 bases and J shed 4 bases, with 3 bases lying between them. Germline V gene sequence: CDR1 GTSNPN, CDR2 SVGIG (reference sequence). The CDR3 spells CAWSVRETQYF. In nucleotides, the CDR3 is TGTGCCTGGAGTGTGCGAGAGACCCAGTACTTC.

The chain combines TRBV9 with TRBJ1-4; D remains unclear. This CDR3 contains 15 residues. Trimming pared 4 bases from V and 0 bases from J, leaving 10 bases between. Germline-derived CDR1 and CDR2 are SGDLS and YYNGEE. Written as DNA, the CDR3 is TGTGCCAGCAGCCCCCACAAAGCAACTAATGAAAAACTGTTTTTT. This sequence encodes CASSPHKATNEKLFF. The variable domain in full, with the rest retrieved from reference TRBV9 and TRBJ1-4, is DSGVTQTPKHLITATGQRVTLRCSPRSGDLSVYWYQQSLDQGLQFLIQYYNGEERAKGNILERFSAQQFPDLHSELNLSSLELGDSALYFCASSPHKATNEKLFFGSGTQLSVL.

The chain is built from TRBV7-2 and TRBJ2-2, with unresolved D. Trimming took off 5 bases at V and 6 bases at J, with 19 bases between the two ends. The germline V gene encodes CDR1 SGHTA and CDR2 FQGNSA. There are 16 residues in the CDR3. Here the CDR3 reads CASSLIPGPTSGELFF. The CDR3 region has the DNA TGTGCCAGCAGCCTAATCCCGGGCCCCACCTCCGGGGAGCTGTTTTTT.

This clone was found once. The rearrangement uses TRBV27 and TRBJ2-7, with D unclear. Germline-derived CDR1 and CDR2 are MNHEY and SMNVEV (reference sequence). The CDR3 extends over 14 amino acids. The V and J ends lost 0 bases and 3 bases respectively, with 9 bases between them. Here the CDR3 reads CASSLSLGFYEQYF. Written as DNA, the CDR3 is TGTGCCAGCAGTTTATCACTCGGGTTCTACGAGCAGTACTTC.

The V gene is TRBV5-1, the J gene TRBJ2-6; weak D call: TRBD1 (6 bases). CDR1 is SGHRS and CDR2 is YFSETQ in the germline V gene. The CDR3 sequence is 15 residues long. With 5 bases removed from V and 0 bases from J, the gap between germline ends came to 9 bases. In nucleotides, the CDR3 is TGCGCCAGCAGTATAGGGGGCTCTGGGGCCAACGTCCTGACTTTC. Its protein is CASSIGGSGANVLTF.

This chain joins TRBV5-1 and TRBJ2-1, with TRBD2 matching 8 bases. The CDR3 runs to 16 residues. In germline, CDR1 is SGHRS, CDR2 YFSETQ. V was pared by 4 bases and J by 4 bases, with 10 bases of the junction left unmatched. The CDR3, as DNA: TGCGCCAGCAGCCCCGAGAAGGCGGGGGGTTACAATGAGCAGTTCTTC. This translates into CASSPEKAGGYNEQFF. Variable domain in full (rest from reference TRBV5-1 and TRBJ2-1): KAGVTQTPRYLIKTRGQQVTLSCSPISGHRSVSWYQQTPGQGLQFLFEYFSETQRNKGNFPGRFSGRQFSNSRSEMNVSTLELGDSALYLCASSPEKAGGYNEQFFGPGTRLTVL.

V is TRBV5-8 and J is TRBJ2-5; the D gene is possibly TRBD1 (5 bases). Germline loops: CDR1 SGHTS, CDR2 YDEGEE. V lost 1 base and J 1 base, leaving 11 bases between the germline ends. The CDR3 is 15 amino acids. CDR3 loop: CASSLIGEGQETQYF. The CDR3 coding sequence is TGTGCCAGCAGCTTGATAGGGGAAGGCCAAGAGACCCAGTACTTC.

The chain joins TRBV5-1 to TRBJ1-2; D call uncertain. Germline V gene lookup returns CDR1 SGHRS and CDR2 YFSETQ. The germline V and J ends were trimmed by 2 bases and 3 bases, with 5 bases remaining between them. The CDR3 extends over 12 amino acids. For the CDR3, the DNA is TGCGCCAGCAGCTTTGCAGACTATGGCTACACCTTC. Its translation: CASSFADYGYTF.

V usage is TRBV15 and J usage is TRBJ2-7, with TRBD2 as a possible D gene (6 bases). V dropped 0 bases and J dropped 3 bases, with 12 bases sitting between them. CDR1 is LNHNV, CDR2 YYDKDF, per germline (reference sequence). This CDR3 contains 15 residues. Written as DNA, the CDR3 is TGTGCCACCAGCAGAGATCGGGGGAGCGTCTACGAGCAGTACTTC. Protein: CATSRDRGSVYEQYF.

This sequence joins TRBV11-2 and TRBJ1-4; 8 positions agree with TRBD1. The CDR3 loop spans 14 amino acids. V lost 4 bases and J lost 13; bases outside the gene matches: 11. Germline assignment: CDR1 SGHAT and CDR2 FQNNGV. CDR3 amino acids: CASSSQQGTGPLFF. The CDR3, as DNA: TGTGCCAGCAGCTCCCAACAGGGGACAGGCCCACTGTTTTTT.

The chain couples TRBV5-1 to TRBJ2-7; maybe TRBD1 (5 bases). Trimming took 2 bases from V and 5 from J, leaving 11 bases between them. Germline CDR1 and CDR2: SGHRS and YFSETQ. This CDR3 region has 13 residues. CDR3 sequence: CASSFTAGNEQYF. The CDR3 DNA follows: TGCGCCAGCAGCTTTACCGCAGGGAACGAGCAGTACTTC.

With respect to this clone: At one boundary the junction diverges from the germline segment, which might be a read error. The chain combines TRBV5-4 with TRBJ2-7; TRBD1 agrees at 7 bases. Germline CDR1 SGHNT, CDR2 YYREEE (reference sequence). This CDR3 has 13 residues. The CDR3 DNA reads TGTGCCAGCAGCCAACAGGGGACCTACGGGCAGTACTTC. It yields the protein CASSQQGTYGQYF. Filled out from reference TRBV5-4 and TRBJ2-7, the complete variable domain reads ETGVTQSPTHLIKTRGQQVTLRCSSQSGHNTVSWYQQALGQGPQFIFQYYREEENGRGNFPPRFSGLQFPNYSSELNVNALELDDSALYLCASSQQGTYGQYFGPGTRLTVT.

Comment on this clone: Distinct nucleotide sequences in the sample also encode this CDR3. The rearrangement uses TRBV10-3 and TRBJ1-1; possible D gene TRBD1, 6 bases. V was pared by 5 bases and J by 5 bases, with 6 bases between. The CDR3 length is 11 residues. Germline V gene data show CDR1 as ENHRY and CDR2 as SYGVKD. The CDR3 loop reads CAISQGTEAFF. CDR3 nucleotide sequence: TGTGCCATCAGTCAGGGGACTGAAGCTTTCTTT.

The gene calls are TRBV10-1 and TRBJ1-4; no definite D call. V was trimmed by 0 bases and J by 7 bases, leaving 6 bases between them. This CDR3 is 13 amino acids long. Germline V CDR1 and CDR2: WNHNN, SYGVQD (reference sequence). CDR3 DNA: TGCGCCAGCAGTGAGTCCTCTGGTGAAAAACTGTTTTTT. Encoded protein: CASSESSGEKLFF.